A single sample gave rise to the 32 T cell receptor beta chains below, sequenced in a study of blood T cells in healthy people across ages. A J-beta primer mix and a sample-barcoded 5' primer were used in a second PCR of about 7 to 11 cycles. TCRdb reprocessed the 5' RACE reads via MiXCR and lists one record per CDR3 protein. The repertoire includes more than 650,000 distinct CDR3 sequences, approximately 22% of them detected once, and around 21% sits in the top ten. Sequencing was carried out using blood. The receptors originated from a man between 65 and 79 years old in good health.

This clonotype was detected a few times. A read error may produce the germline difference seen at one junction end. V is TRBV20-1 and J is TRBJ1-4, with no clear D. CDR3 size: 13 residues. Germline V gene sequence: CDR1 DFQATT, CDR2 SNEGSKA (reference sequence). The CDR3 reads CSASIYTNEKLFF. The CDR3 nucleotides read TGTAGTGCTTCCATCTATACTAATGAAAAACTGTTTTTT.

This clonotype was observed at least ten times. The chain links TRBV27 to TRBJ2-1; the D is unclear. The CDR3 is 12 amino acids. The V and J ends lost 1 base and 9 bases respectively, with 7 bases between them. CDR1 MNHEY and CDR2 SMNVEV come from the germline V gene (reference sequence). The CDR3 region is CASSLYNSEQFF. CDR3 bases: TGTGCCAGCAGTTTATACAACAGTGAGCAGTTCTTC.

This rearrangement joins TRBV20-1 to TRBJ2-1; D is perhaps TRBD2 (7 bases). Trimming removed 2 bases at V and 2 bases at J, with 13 bases between. CDR3 length: 15 amino acids. The germline gives CDR1 DFQATT, CDR2 SNEGSKA (reference sequence). CDR3 DNA sequence: TGCAGTGCTAGACTGCGGCGGGGGCCCTACAATGAGCAGTTCTTC. As protein: CSARLRRGPYNEQFF.

This sequence joins TRBV4-1 and TRBJ1-5, with D possibly matching TRBD1 (5 bases). This CDR3 region has 18 residues. Trimming removed 0 bases from V and 2 bases from J, with 17 bases in between. From germline, CDR1 is MGHRA and CDR2 YSYEKL. The CDR3 nucleotides are TGCGCCAGCAGCCAAGACCCCGGGACCCGGGTCGGCAATCAGCCCCAGCATTTT. Amino acids: CASSQDPGTRVGNQPQHF.

The chain joins TRBV6-1 to TRBJ2-5; 8 positions match TRBD2. The J call may be in error: the DNA end matches TRBJ2-7 better. CDR1 and CDR2 from the germline V gene are MNHNS and SASEGT. The CDR3 loop spans 13 amino acids. The CDR3 sequence: CASATSGLYEQYV. The CDR3, as DNA: TGTGCCAGCGCCACTAGCGGACTCTACGAGCAGTACGTC.

This clonotype was detected only a few times. The chain uses TRBV12-3 or TRBV12-4 and TRBJ1-5; a possible D gene is TRBD1 (6 bases). This CDR3 contains 12 residues. V lost 3 bases to trimming and J lost 13 bases, with 13 bases between them. CDR3 residues: CASSFGTGQQHF. CDR3 nucleotide sequence: TGTGCCAGCAGTTTTGGTACAGGACAGCAGCATTTT.

The chain carries TRBV29-1 and TRBJ1-2, with TRBD1 as a possible D gene (6 bases). The germline CDR1 and CDR2 sequences are SQVTM and ANQGSEA. With 0 bases removed from V and 4 bases from J, the gap between germline ends came to 9 bases. The CDR3 is made up of 13 amino acids. CDR3 protein: CSVEEYRVYGYTF. The CDR3 coding sequence is TGCAGCGTTGAAGAGTACAGGGTCTATGGCTACACCTTC.

J is TRBJ2-1 and V is TRBV28; 10 nucleotides match TRBD2. The DNA matches TRBJ2-7 better at its end, which makes the J call doubtful. CDR1 and CDR2 from the germline V gene are MDHEN and SYDVKM. This CDR3 region has 15 residues. CDR3 protein: CASSLWASGSYEQYV. In DNA form, the CDR3 reads TGTGCCAGCAGTTTATGGGCTAGCGGGAGTTACGAGCAGTACGTC.

This rearrangement joins TRBV3-1 to TRBJ2-3; D ambiguous. The CDR3 contains 12 residues. V shed 5 bases and J shed 7 bases, with 10 bases lying between them. Per germline, CDR1 LGHDT and CDR2 YNNKEL (reference sequence). CDR3 nucleotide sequence: TGTGCCAGCAGCTACCCCCCCAATACGCAGTATTTT. Encoded protein: CASSYPPNTQYF.

This clonotype was counted only a few times. This chain joins TRBV12-3 or TRBV12-4 and TRBJ2-2, with D perhaps given as TRBD1 or TRBD2 (5 bases each). V lost 5 bases, J lost 2 bases, and 9 bases lay in between. The CDR3 runs to 14 residues. CDR3 DNA sequence: TGTGCCAGCAGTCGGGACGGTAACACCGGGGAGCTGTTTTTT. It codes for CASSRDGNTGELFF.

The genes are TRBV3-1 and TRBJ2-4; tentative D call: TRBD2 (5 bases). This CDR3 comprises 16 residues. Trimming removed 2 bases at V and 0 bases at J, with 11 bases between. CDR1 LGHDT and CDR2 YNNKEL come from the germline V gene (reference sequence). CDR3 amino acids: CASSQWGDLAKNIQYF. As DNA, the CDR3 is TGTGCCAGCAGCCAATGGGGAGATCTAGCCAAAAACATTCAGTACTTC.

This chain joins TRBV9 and TRBJ2-2; 7 nucleotides match TRBD1. J gave up 5 bases and V 4 bases, and 8 bases lay outside the gene matches. The CDR3 covers 15 residues. The V gene's germline CDR1 is SGDLS and CDR2 YYNGEE. CDR3 bases: TGTGCCAGCAGCACCCGACAGGGCTTAACCGGGGAGCTGTTTTTT. Translated: CASSTRQGLTGELFF.

This clonotype turned up a few times. This sequence joins TRBV5-1 and TRBJ2-3, with 10 bases that match TRBD2. The length of the CDR3 is 16 residues. Germline V CDR1 and CDR2: SGHRS, YFSETQ. The J segment lost 1 base and the V segment lost 4 bases, leaving 6 bases of the junction unmatched. This CDR3 reads CASSIVAGGGTDTQYF. The CDR3 coding sequence is TGCGCCAGCAGCATCGTAGCGGGGGGTGGCACAGATACGCAGTATTTT.

V gene TRBV12-3 or TRBV12-4 combines with J gene TRBJ2-5, with 10 bases aligning to TRBD2. This CDR3 spans 16 amino acids. V lost 4 bases, J lost 2 bases, and 7 bases stayed unmatched. The CDR3: CASSSAPTSGQETQYF. CDR3 sequence (DNA): TGTGCCAGCAGTTCAGCCCCGACTAGCGGGCAAGAGACCCAGTACTTC.

This clonotype has more than one count but fewer than ten. The chain has TRBV7-2 and TRBJ2-1; 7 bases fit TRBD2. In germline, CDR1 is SGHTA, CDR2 FQGNSA. The CDR3 contains 15 residues. With V trimmed by 5 bases and J by 3 bases, 7 bases remained unmatched. As DNA, the CDR3 is TGTGCCAGCAGCGCGGGGAGGGAATACTACAATGAGCAGTTCTTC. It is translated as CASSAGREYYNEQFF.

V gene TRBV20-1 combines with J gene TRBJ2-7; the D gene is possibly TRBD2 (5 bases). V lost 0 bases to trimming and J lost 7 bases, with 13 bases between them. The length of the CDR3 is 13 residues. Per germline, CDR1 DFQATT and CDR2 SNEGSKA (reference sequence). CDR3 loop: CSARDPSSMEQYF. CDR3 bases: TGCAGTGCTAGAGATCCTAGCAGCATGGAGCAGTACTTC.

This clonotype has a count of ten or more. The gene calls are TRBV6-6 and TRBJ2-7, with 7 bases that match TRBD1. V lost 4 bases to trimming and J lost 4 bases; unmatched junction nucleotides: 7. CDR1 is MNHNY, CDR2 SVGAGI, per germline (reference sequence). This CDR3 has 14 amino acids. The CDR3 reads CASSSGQEVYEQYF. The CDR3 DNA reads TGTGCCAGCAGTTCCGGACAGGAGGTTTACGAGCAGTACTTC.

This clonotype was seen more than once but under ten times. The chain joins TRBV15 to TRBJ2-1; D is ambiguous. The J call could be wrong; TRBJ2-7 is a better fit for the DNA end. Per germline, CDR1 LNHNV and CDR2 YYDKDF (reference sequence). This CDR3 contains 15 residues. In DNA, the CDR3 is TGTGCCACCAGCAGAGATCGTTACAGTTCCTACGAGCAGTACGTC. Its protein product is CATSRDRYSSYEQYV.

This sequence joins TRBV20-1 and TRBJ1-1; 7 bases line up with TRBD1. The ends lost 4 bases at V and 1 base at J; junction bases unmatched: 6. Germline V CDR1 and CDR2: DFQATT, SNEGSKA (reference sequence). This CDR3 is 14 amino acids long. The CDR3 loop reads CSAMKGTANTEAFF. Here the CDR3 DNA reads TGCAGTGCTATGAAAGGGACAGCGAACACTGAAGCTTTCTTT.

This clonotype has a handful of counts. The gene calls are TRBV7-8 and TRBJ2-7; possibly TRBD2 for D (5 bases). CDR3 length: 12 residues. V was trimmed by 5 bases and J by 3 bases, leaving 8 bases between them. Germline-derived CDR1 and CDR2 are SGHVS and FQNEAQ. CDR3 sequence reads: CASSPSIYEQYF. CDR3 sequence (DNA): TGTGCCAGCAGCCCTAGCATCTACGAGCAGTACTTC.

The J gene is TRBJ2-1, the V gene TRBV27; D call uncertain. This CDR3 comprises 14 residues. The V and J ends lost 0 bases and 6 bases respectively, with 9 bases between them. From germline, CDR1 is MNHEY and CDR2 SMNVEV (reference sequence). DNA of the CDR3: TGTGCCAGCAGTTTATCCCGACGGAGCAATGAGCAGTTCTTC. Translating gives CASSLSRRSNEQFF.

In its sample, this clonotype was seen a few times. The chain joins TRBV20-1 to TRBJ1-4, with D hard to call. In germline, CDR1 is DFQATT, CDR2 SNEGSKA (reference sequence). Trimming removed 6 bases from V and 5 bases from J, with 10 bases in between. The length of the CDR3 is 12 residues. CDR3 bases: TGCAGTGCCCCCGGTCCGAATGAAAAACTGTTTTTT. This gives the protein CSAPGPNEKLFF.

This clonotype has just a few counts. The rearrangement links TRBV20-1 to TRBJ1-1; D perhaps matches TRBD1 (5 bases). This CDR3 is built from 13 residues. The germline V gene encodes CDR1 DFQATT and CDR2 SNEGSKA (reference sequence). V dropped 0 bases and J dropped 6 bases, with 11 bases sitting between them. This CDR3 is CSARDQLGPEAFF. The CDR3 DNA follows: TGCAGTGCTAGAGACCAGCTGGGGCCTGAAGCTTTCTTT.

This clonotype came up a few times. The chain carries TRBV5-1 and TRBJ2-5, with TRBD2 matching 8 bases. The end of the DNA fits TRBJ2-7 better, so the J call may be wrong. Germline CDR1 is SGHRS and CDR2 is YFSETQ. This CDR3 contains 16 residues. CDR3 protein: CASSLAGGAVTYEQYF. CDR3 nucleotide sequence: TGCGCCAGCAGCTTGGCCGGGGGGGCCGTTACCTACGAGCAGTACTTC.

This chain joins TRBV16 and TRBJ2-3; D unclear. The CDR3 contains 13 residues. V lost 3 bases, J lost 0 bases, and 4 bases lay in between. Germline-derived CDR1 and CDR2 are KGHSY and FQNENV. The CDR3: CASSHSSTDTQYF. CDR3 DNA sequence: TGTGCCAGCAGCCATTCTAGCACAGATACGCAGTATTTT.

The chain employs TRBV30 and TRBJ2-3; 10 bases fit TRBD1. V lost 7 bases, J lost 2 bases, and 9 bases stayed unmatched. CDR3 length: 15 residues. The germline V gene has CDR1 GTSNPN and CDR2 SVGIG (reference sequence). CDR3 loop: CAFSQGQGLTDTQYF. The CDR3 region has the DNA TGTGCCTTTTCTCAGGGACAGGGGCTCACAGATACGCAGTATTTT.

The V call is TRBV20-1, the J call TRBJ2-3; D is undetermined. The CDR3 is 12 amino acids. Trimming took 6 bases from V and 6 from J, leaving 13 bases between them. Germline V gene sequence: CDR1 DFQATT, CDR2 SNEGSKA (reference sequence). CDR3 amino acids: CSAQRSADTQYF. The CDR3 bases are TGCAGTGCCCAACGATCGGCGGATACGCAGTATTTT.

This clonotype has ten or more counts. The chain uses TRBV24-1 and TRBJ1-5; D perhaps matches TRBD1 (5 bases). Germline assignment: CDR1 KGHDR and CDR2 SFDVKD. The V and J ends lost 3 bases and 0 bases respectively, with 11 bases between them. The CDR3 is made up of 16 amino acids. DNA for the CDR3: TGTGCCACCAGTGATCCTACAGGCGATAGCAATCAGCCCCAGCATTTT. This codes for CATSDPTGDSNQPQHF.

This clonotype occurred a few times. At one end the junction does not follow the germline gene, possibly because of a read error. The chain combines TRBV28 with TRBJ2-5; TRBD1 or TRBD2 may be the D gene (5 bases each). Germline loops: CDR1 MDHEN, CDR2 SYDVKM. CDR3 length equals 12 residues. In nucleotides, the CDR3 is TGTGCCAGCATCCATCAGGGAGAGGCCCAGTACTTC. Translated, it gives CASIHQGEAQYF.

V is TRBV12-3 or TRBV12-4 and J is TRBJ2-4; D may match TRBD1 or TRBD2 (6 bases each). V was cut by 2 bases and J by 0 bases, with 14 bases left in between. This CDR3 is 17 amino acids long. CDR3 DNA sequence: TGTGCCAGCAGTTTAACGGGGGCGGGGAAAGCCAAAAACATTCAGTACTTC. Residues: CASSLTGAGKAKNIQYF.

This clonotype was picked up many times. The rearrangement links TRBV3-1 to TRBJ1-2, with D possibly being TRBD1 (5 bases). The ends were cut back, 4 bases at V and 6 bases at J, with 15 bases in the middle. Germline-derived CDR1 and CDR2 are LGHDT and YNNKEL (reference sequence). The CDR3 sequence is 14 residues long. Here the CDR3 DNA reads TGTGCCAGCAGCCGCTTCCAGGGATCCCATGGCTACACCTTC. Translation: CASSRFQGSHGYTF.

The chain couples TRBV6-6 to TRBJ2-7; TRBD2 is a possible D gene (6 bases). V was trimmed by 5 bases and J by 6 bases, leaving 11 bases between them. The CDR3 spans 12 residues. Germline CDR1 MNHNY, CDR2 SVGAGI (reference sequence). CDR3 nucleotide sequence: TGTGCCAGCAGTAGACTAGTTCTCGAGCAGTACGTC. It specifies CASSRLVLEQYV.